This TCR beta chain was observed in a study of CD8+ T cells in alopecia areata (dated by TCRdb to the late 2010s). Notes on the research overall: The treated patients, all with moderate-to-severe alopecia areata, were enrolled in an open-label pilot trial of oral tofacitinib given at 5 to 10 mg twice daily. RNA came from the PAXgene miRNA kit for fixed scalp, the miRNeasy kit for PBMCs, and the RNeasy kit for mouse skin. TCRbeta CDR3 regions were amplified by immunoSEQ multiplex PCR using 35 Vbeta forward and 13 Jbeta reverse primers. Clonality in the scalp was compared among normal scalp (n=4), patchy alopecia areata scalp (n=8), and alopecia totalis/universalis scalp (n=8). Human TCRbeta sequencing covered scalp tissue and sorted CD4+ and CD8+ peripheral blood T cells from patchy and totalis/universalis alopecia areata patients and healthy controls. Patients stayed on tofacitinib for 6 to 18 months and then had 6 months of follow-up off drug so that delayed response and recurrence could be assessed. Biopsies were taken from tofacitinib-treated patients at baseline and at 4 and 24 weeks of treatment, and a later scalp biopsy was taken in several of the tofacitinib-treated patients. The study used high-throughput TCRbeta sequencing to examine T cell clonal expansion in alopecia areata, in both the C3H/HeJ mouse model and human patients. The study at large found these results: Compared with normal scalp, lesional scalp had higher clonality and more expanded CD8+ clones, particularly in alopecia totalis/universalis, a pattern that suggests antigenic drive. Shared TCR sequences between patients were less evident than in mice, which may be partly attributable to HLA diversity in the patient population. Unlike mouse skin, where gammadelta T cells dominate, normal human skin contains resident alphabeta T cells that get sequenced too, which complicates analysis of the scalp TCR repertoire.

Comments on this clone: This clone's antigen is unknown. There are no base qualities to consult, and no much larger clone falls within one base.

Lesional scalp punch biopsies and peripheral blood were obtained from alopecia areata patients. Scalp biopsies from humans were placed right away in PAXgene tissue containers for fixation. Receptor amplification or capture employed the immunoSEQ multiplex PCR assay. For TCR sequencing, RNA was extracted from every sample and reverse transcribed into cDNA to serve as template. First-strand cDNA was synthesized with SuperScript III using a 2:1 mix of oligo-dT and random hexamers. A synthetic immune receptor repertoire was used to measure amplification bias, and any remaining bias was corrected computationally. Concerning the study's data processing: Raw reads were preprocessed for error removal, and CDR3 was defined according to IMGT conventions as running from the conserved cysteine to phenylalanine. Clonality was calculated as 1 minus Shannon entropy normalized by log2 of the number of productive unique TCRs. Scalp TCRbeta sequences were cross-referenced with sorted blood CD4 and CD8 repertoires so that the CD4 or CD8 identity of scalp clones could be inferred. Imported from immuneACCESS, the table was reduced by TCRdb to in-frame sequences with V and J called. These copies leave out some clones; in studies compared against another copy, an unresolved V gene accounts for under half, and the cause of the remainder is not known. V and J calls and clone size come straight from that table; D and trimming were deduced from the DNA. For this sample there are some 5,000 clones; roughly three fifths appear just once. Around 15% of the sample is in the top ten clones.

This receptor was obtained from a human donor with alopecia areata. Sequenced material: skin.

The CDR3 region has the sequence CAWSPPAGGASDTQYF. The DNA sequence reads TGTGCCTGGAGTCCTCCCGCGGGGGGCGCATCGGATACGCAGTATTTT. Recombination connected TRBV30 to TRBJ2-3; TRBD2 aligns with 8 central bases. The CDR3 sequence holds 16 residues, the cysteine and phenylalanine included. Only the CDR3 DNA stays, 48 bases, in frame from base 1. Unmatched junction bases come to 13, with V trimmed by 2 bases and J by 6 bases. The germline V gene (reference sequence) provides CDR1 GTSNPN and CDR2 SVGIG.